One and the same sample provided the 17 T cell receptor beta chains below, sequenced in a study of cytomegalovirus exposure and HLA in healthy donors. Libraries were prepared by immunoSEQ multiplex PCR; TCRdb keeps only in-frame clonotypes and omits some of them. The sample has about 82,000 clones, roughly 93% seen once. The sample taken for sequencing was PBMCs. These receptors were obtained from a man aged 18 to 30 in good health and CMV-seronegative.

This clone was picked up a small number of times. V usage is TRBV18 and J usage is TRBJ2-4; maybe TRBD1 (6 bases). V lost 6 bases and J 6 bases, leaving 12 bases between the germline ends. Germline values: CDR1 KGHSH, CDR2 LQKENI. This CDR3 is built from 13 residues. The CDR3 coding sequence is TGTGCCAGCTCCTCCGGGACAACAAACATTCAGTACTTC. Translating gives CASSSGTTNIQYF.

The chain carries TRBV6-1 and TRBJ1-2; 11 bases line up with TRBD1. CDR3 length: 13 amino acids. Germline V gives CDR1 MNHNS, CDR2 SASEGT. After removal of 8 bases from V and 6 bases from J, the junction contained 5 bases not matched to a gene. The CDR3 spells CASSRDRGNGYTF. CDR3 in DNA: TGTGCCAGCTCCCGGGACAGGGGGAATGGCTACACCTTC.

The chain joins TRBV5-4 to TRBJ2-7; TRBD2 matches 8 bases. V shed 3 bases, J shed 10 bases, and the junction held 9 bases outside the gene matches. The CDR3 is 13 residues long. Per the germline V gene, CDR1 is SGHNT and CDR2 is YYREEE (reference sequence). The DNA of the CDR3 is TGTGCCAGCAGCTCAGACGGGAGGGGGGATCAGTACTTC. This encodes CASSSDGRGDQYF.

The chain uses TRBV18 and TRBJ2-7, with D maybe TRBD2 (6 bases). The V gene's germline CDR1 is KGHSH and CDR2 LQKENI. CDR3 length: 13 amino acids. With 3 bases removed from V and 2 bases from J, the gap between germline ends came to 8 bases. The CDR3 nucleotides are TGTGCCAGCTCACCTCGACTAGCCTACGAGCAGTACTTC. Translated, it gives CASSPRLAYEQYF.

V is TRBV6-6 and J is TRBJ1-1; 7 nucleotides line up with TRBD1. The CDR3 consists of 15 residues. CDR1 is MNHNY, CDR2 SVGAGI, per germline (reference sequence). The V and J ends lost 0 bases and 4 bases, in that order; junction bases with no gene match: 5. CDR3 DNA: TGTGCCAGCAGTTACTCGACAGGGAGCGGCACTGAAGCTTTCTTT. Translated, it gives CASSYSTGSGTEAFF.

CDR3 sequence reads: CAISEREGLTGELFF. The CDR3 DNA reads as TGTGCCATCAGCGAGCGGGAGGGACTGACCGGGGAGCTGTTTTTT. The rearrangement uses TRBV10-3 and TRBJ2-2, with TRBD2 matching 10 bases. The germline V gene has CDR1 ENHRY and CDR2 SYGVKD. Trimming took 6 bases from V and 5 from J; bases not matched to a gene: 6. The CDR3 length is 15 residues.

V gene TRBV30 combines with J gene TRBJ1-1; no firm D call. There are 13 residues in the CDR3. Germline CDR1 is GTSNPN and CDR2 is SVGIG (reference sequence). The V end was cut by 0 bases, the J end by 1 base, with 6 bases between. CDR3 nucleotides: TGTGCCTGGAGTGTAGCAGGGAACACTGAAGCTTTCTTT. It codes for CAWSVAGNTEAFF. Drawing the rest from reference TRBV30 and TRBJ1-1, the complete variable domain is SQTIHQWPATLVQPVGSPLSLECTVEGTSNPNLYWYRQAAGRGLQLLFYSVGIGQISSEVPQNLSASRPQDRQFILSSKKLLLSDSGFYLCAWSVAGNTEAFFGQGTRLTVV.

The chain recombines TRBV11-3 with TRBJ2-4, with 7 positions matching TRBD1. The CDR3 covers 15 residues. The germline V gene encodes CDR1 SGHNT and CDR2 YENEEA. V was clipped by 0 bases and J by 8 bases; unmatched bases: 7. The chain's CDR3 is CASSLEAGGLHIQYF. In DNA, the CDR3 is TGTGCCAGCAGCTTAGAAGCAGGGGGTCTCCACATTCAGTACTTC. Full variable domain (remainder filled in from reference TRBV11-3 and TRBJ2-4): EAGVVQSPRYKIIEKKQPVAFWCNPISGHNTLYWYLQNLGQGPELLIRYENEEAVDDSQLPKDRFSAERLKGVDSTLKIQPAELGDSAVYLCASSLEAGGLHIQYFGAGTRLSVL.

J is TRBJ2-7 and V is TRBV5-6; D is possibly TRBD2 (6 bases). Trimming removed 1 base from V and 1 base from J, with 15 bases in between. The length of the CDR3 is 16 residues. Germline loops: CDR1 SGHDT, CDR2 YYEEEE. The CDR3 spells CASSLRASVVSYEQYF. In DNA form, the CDR3 reads TGTGCCAGCAGCTTGAGGGCTAGCGTTGTATCCTACGAGCAGTACTTC.

The chain uses TRBV28 and TRBJ1-1; D unclear. Per the germline V gene, CDR1 is MDHEN and CDR2 is SYDVKM. V dropped 11 bases and J dropped 5 bases, with 15 bases sitting between them. The CDR3 totals 12 residues. In DNA form, the CDR3 reads TGTGCCGTGATCGCCGGACTGACTGAAGCTTTCTTT. Protein sequence: CAVIAGLTEAFF.

This sequence joins TRBV5-1 and TRBJ2-4, with 8 bases identical to TRBD2. The V gene's germline CDR1 is SGHRS and CDR2 YFSETQ. The V gene end was trimmed by 0 bases and the J gene end by 0 bases; junction bases not matched to a gene: 5. CDR3 length: 17 residues. CDR3 loop: CASSLGRGALAKNIQYF. DNA of the CDR3: TGCGCCAGCAGCTTGGGGCGGGGGGCCCTAGCCAAAAACATTCAGTACTTC.

The chain uses TRBV4-1 and TRBJ2-3, with D unresolved. CDR1 MGHRA and CDR2 YSYEKL come from the germline V gene. There are 15 residues in the CDR3. V lost 4 bases and J lost 0, with 11 bases in between. CDR3 residues: CASSLRLESTDTQYF. The CDR3 nucleotides are TGCGCCAGCAGCCTCCGATTAGAAAGCACAGATACGCAGTATTTT.

This clone was detected once. The rearrangement links TRBV9 to TRBJ2-3; a possible D gene is TRBD2 (6 bases). The CDR3 extends over 16 amino acids. Germline-derived CDR1 and CDR2 are SGDLS and YYNGEE. The V and J ends lost 3 bases and 1 base respectively, with 15 bases between them. The CDR3 protein is CASSGQSSARTDTQYF. In DNA, the CDR3 is TGTGCCAGCAGCGGACAGTCTAGCGCCCGCACAGATACGCAGTATTTT.

This sequence joins TRBV15 and TRBJ1-4; TRBD1 might be the D (5 bases). The CDR3 has 16 amino acids. Germline V gene data show CDR1 as LNHNV and CDR2 as YYDKDF (reference sequence). Between the trimmed V and J ends, which lost 2 bases and 8 bases, there was a span of 18 bases. The CDR3 DNA reads as TGTGCCACCAGCAGACCCGGGGAGGGCCAGGGAGAAAAACTGTTTTTT. Translation: CATSRPGEGQGEKLFF.

This clone was seen a single time. This chain joins TRBV10-3 and TRBJ1-2, with a tentative D call TRBD1 (5 bases). From germline, CDR1 is ENHRY and CDR2 SYGVKD. The CDR3 loop spans 13 amino acids. V gave up 3 bases and J gave up 4 bases, with 9 bases separating them. CDR3 bases: TGTGCCATCAGTGACCAGGGTGGCTATGGCTACACCTTC. This sequence encodes CAISDQGGYGYTF.

The V gene is TRBV9, the J gene TRBJ2-1; tentatively, D is TRBD2 (5 bases). Trimming took off 0 bases at V and 8 bases at J, with 12 bases between the two ends. Per the germline V gene, CDR1 is SGDLS and CDR2 is YYNGEE. The CDR3 sequence is 14 residues long. The chain's CDR3 is CASSVGGDRDEQFF. The CDR3 DNA sequence: TGTGCCAGCAGCGTAGGGGGAGATAGGGATGAGCAGTTCTTC.

This sequence joins TRBV11-2 and TRBJ1-4; D gene uncertain. Trimming cost V 3 bases and J 5 bases, with 10 bases left between them. Looked up from germline, CDR1 is SGHAT and CDR2 is FQNNGV. The CDR3 consists of 14 residues. The CDR3 DNA sequence: TGTGCCAGCAGCTTCAACGTCCGGAATGAAAAACTGTTTTTT. It codes for CASSFNVRNEKLFF. The full variable domain, its missing parts supplied by reference TRBV11-2 and TRBJ1-4, is EAGVAQSPRYKIIEKRQSVAFWCNPISGHATLYWYQQILGQGPKLLIQFQNNGVVDDSQLPKDRFSAERLKGVDSTLKIQPAKLEDSAVYLCASSFNVRNEKLFFGSGTQLSVL.